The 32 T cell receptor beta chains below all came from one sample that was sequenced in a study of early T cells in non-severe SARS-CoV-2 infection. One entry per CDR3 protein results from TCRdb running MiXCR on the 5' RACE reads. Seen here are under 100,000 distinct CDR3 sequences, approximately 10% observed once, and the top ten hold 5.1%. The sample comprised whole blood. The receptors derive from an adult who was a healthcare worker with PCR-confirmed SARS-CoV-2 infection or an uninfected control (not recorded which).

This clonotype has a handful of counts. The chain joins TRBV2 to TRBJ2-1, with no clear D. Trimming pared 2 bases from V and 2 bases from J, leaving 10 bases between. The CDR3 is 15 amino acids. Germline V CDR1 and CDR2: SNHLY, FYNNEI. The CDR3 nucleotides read TGTGCCAGCAGTGAAAATGGCGGAGCCTACAATGAGCAGTTCTTC. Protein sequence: CASSENGGAYNEQFF.

CDR3 in DNA: TGTGCCAGCAGCCAAGATCTCTCCGGGGGCGCAGGCGGCTACACCTTC. This gives the protein CASSQDLSGGAGGYTF. The genes are TRBV14 and TRBJ1-2; D possibly corresponds to TRBD1 (6 bases). Germline CDR1 and CDR2: SGHDN and FVKESK. V was clipped by 0 bases and J by 8 bases, with 19 bases between them. CDR3 length equals 16 residues.

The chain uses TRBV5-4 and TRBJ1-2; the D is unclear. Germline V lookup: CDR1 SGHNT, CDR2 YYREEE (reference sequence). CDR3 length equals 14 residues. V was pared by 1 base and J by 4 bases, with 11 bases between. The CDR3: CASSLSSASYGYTF. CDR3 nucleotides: TGTGCCAGCAGCTTGTCTTCAGCTAGCTATGGCTACACCTTC.

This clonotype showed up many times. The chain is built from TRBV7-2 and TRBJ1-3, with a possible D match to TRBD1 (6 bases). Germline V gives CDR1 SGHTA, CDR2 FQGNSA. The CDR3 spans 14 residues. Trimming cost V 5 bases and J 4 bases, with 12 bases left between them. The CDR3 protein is CASSVQGYGNTIYF. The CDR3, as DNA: TGTGCCAGCAGCGTACAGGGTTACGGAAACACCATATATTTT.

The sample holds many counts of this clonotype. The CDR3 bases are TGTGCCAGCAGTGAATCCAGGGGCGGTCTTGACGAGCAGTACTTC. It encodes CASSESRGGLDEQYF. The V call is TRBV6-1, the J call TRBJ2-7; TRBD1 might be the D (6 bases). Deletions cut 2 bases from V and 5 bases from J, with 16 bases between. The CDR3 sequence is 15 residues long. Germline CDR1 MNHNS, CDR2 SASEGT.

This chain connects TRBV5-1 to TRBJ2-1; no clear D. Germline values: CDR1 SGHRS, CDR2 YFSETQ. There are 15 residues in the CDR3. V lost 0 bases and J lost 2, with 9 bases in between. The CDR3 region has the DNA TGCGCCAGCAGCTTGGCGTCAGTTGCCTACAATGAGCAGTTCTTC. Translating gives CASSLASVAYNEQFF.

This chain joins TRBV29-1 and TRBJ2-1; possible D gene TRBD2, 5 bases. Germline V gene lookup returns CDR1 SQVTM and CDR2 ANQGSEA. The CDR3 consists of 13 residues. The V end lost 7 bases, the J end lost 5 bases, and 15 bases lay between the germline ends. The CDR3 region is CSAGNGVDNEQFF. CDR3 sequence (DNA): TGCAGCGCTGGGAACGGGGTCGACAATGAGCAGTTCTTC.

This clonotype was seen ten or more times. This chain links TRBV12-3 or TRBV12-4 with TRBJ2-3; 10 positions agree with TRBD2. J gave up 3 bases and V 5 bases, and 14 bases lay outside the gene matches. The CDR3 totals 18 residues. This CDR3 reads CASSHRTSGVGSTDTQYF. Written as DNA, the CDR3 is TGTGCCAGCAGTCACCGGACTAGCGGAGTAGGTAGTACAGATACGCAGTATTTT.

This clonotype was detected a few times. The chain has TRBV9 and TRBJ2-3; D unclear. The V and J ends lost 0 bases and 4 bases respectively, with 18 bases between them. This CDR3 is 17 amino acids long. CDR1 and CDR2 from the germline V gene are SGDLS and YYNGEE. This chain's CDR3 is CASSVGGGRRNADTQYF. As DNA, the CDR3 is TGTGCCAGCAGCGTAGGTGGTGGCAGGCGGAACGCAGATACGCAGTATTTT.

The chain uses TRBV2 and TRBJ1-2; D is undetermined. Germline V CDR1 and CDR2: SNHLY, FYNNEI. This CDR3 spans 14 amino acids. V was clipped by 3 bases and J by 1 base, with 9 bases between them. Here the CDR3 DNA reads TGTGCCAGCAGTGATAACAGCTTTAACTATGGCTACACCTTC. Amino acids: CASSDNSFNYGYTF. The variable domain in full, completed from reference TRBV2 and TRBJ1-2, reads EPEVTQTPSHQVTQMGQEVILRCVPISNHLYFYWYRQILGQKVEFLVSFYNNEISEKSEIFDDQFSVERPDGSNFTLKIRSTKLEDSAMYFCASSDNSFNYGYTFGSGTRLTVV.

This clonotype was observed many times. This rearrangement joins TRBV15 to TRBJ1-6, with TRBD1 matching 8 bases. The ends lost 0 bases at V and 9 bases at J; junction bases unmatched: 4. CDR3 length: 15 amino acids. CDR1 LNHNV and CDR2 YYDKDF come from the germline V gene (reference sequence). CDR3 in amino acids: CATSRDRTGSSPLHF. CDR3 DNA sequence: TGTGCCACCAGCAGAGATAGGACAGGGAGTTCACCCCTCCACTTT.

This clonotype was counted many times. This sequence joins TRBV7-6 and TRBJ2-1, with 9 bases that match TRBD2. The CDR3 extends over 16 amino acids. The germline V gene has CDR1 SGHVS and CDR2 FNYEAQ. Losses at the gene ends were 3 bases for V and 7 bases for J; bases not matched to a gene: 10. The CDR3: CASSFVAGAVLNEQFF. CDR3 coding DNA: TGTGCCAGCAGCTTCGTAGCGGGAGCGGTTTTGAATGAGCAGTTCTTC.

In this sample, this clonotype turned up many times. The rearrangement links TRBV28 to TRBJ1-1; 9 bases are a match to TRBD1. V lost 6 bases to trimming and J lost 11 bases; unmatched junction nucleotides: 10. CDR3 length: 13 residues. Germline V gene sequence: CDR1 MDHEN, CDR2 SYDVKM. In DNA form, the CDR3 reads TGTGCCAGCAGGACCGGGACAGGGAGTACGGCTTTCTTT. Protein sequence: CASRTGTGSTAFF.

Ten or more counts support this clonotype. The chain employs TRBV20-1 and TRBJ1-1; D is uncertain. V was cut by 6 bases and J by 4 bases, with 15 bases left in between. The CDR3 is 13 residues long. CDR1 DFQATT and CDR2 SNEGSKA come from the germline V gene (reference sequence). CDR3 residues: CSAPFSFSTEAFF. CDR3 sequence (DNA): TGCAGTGCCCCCTTCAGTTTTTCCACTGAAGCTTTCTTT.

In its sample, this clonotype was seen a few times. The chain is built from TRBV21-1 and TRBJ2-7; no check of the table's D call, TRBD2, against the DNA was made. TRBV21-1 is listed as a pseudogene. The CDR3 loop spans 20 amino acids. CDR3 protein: CASSKTPGTSGSSGPYEQYF. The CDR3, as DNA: TGTGCCAGCAGCAAAACCCCCGGGACTAGCGGGAGTAGCGGACCCTACGAGCAGTACTTC.

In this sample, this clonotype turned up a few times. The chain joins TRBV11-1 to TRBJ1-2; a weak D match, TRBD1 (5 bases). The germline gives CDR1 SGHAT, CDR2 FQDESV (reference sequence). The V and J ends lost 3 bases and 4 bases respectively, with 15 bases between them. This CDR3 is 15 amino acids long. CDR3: CASSLTVTDGYGYTF. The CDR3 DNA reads TGTGCCAGCAGCTTGACGGTGACAGATGGCTATGGCTACACCTTC.

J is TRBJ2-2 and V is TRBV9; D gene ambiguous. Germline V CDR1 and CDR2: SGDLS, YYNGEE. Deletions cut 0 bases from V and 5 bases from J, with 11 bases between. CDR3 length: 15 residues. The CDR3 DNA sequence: TGTGCCAGCAGCGTAGAAAGTAGTGAAACCGGGGAGCTGTTTTTT. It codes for CASSVESSETGELFF. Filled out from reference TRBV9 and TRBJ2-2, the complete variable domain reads DSGVTQTPKHLITATGQRVTLRCSPRSGDLSVYWYQQSLDQGLQFLIQYYNGEERAKGNILERFSAQQFPDLHSELNLSSLELGDSALYFCASSVESSETGELFFGEGSRLTVL.

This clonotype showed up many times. CDR3 bases: TGTGCCAGCAGTTTCTTGACGGGGGCGCAGTATTTT. Translating it yields CASSFLTGAQYF. This sequence joins TRBV12-3 or TRBV12-4 and TRBJ2-3, with D perhaps matching TRBD2 (6 bases). The CDR3 runs to 12 residues. V was cut by 3 bases and J by 10 bases, with 11 bases left in between.

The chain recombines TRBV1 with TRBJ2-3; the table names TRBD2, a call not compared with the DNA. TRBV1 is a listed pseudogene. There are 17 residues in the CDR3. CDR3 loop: CTSSQGSTSLLHRYQYF. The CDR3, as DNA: TGCACCAGCAGCCAAGGGTCCACTAGTTTATTGCACAGATACCAGTATTTT.

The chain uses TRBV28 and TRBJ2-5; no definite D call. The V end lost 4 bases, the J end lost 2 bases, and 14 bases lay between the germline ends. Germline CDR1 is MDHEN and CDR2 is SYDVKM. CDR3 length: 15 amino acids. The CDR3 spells CASSWLLGQQETQYF. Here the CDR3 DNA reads TGTGCCAGCAGTTGGCTTCTGGGCCAGCAAGAGACCCAGTACTTC.

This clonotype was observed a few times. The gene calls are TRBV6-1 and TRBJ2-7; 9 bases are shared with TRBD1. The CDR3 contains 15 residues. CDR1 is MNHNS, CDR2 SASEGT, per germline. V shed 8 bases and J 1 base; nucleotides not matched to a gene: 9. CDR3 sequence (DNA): TGTGCCAGCTCGGAGGACAGGGGCCTTTCCTACGAGCAGTACTTC. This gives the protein CASSEDRGLSYEQYF.

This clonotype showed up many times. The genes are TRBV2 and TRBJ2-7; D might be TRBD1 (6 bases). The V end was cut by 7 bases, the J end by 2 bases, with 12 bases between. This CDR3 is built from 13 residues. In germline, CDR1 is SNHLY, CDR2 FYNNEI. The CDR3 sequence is CASKGDTAYEQYF. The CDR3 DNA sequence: TGTGCCAGCAAAGGGGACACCGCCTACGAGCAGTACTTC.

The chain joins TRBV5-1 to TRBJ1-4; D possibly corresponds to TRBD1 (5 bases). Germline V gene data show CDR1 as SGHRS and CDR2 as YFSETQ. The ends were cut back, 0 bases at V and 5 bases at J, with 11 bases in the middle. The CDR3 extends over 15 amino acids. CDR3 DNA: TGCGCCAGCAGCTTGGTGGGACGGGGAAATGAAAAACTGTTTTTT. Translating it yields CASSLVGRGNEKLFF.

The CDR3 nucleotides are TGCAGCGTTGATCCGCTAGTGAGTACGCAGTATTTT. This encodes CSVDPLVSTQYF. The chain is built from TRBV29-1 and TRBJ2-3; D is undetermined. V shed 3 bases and J shed 8 bases, with 12 bases lying between them. The length of the CDR3 is 12 residues. The germline CDR1 and CDR2 sequences are SQVTM and ANQGSEA.

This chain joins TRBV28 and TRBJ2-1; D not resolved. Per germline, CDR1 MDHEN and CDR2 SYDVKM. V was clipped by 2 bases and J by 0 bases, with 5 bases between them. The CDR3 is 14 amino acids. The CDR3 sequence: CASSLASSYNEQFF. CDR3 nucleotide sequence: TGTGCCAGCAGTTTAGCAAGCTCCTACAATGAGCAGTTCTTC.

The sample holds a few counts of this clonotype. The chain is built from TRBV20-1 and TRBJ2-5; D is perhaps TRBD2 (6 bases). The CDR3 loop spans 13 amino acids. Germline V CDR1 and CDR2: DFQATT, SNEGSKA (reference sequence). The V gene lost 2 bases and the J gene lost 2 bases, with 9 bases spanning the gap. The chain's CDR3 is CSARRGLQETQYF. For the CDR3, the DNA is TGCAGTGCTAGAAGGGGACTTCAAGAGACCCAGTACTTC.

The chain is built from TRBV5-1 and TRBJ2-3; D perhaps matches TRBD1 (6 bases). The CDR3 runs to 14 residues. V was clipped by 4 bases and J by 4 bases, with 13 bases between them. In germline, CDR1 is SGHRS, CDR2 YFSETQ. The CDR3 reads CASSAPTGADTQYF. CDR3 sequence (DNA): TGCGCCAGCAGCGCTCCGACAGGCGCAGATACGCAGTATTTT.

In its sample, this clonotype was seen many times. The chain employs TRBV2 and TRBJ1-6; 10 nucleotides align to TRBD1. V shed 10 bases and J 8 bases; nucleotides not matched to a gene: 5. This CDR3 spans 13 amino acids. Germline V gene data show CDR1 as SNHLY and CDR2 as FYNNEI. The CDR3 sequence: CATTGTGDSPLHF. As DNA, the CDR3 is TGTGCCACCACCGGGACAGGGGATTCACCCCTCCACTTT. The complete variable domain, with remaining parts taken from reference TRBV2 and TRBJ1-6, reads EPEVTQTPSHQVTQMGQEVILRCVPISNHLYFYWYRQILGQKVEFLVSFYNNEISEKSEIFDDQFSVERPDGSNFTLKIRSTKLEDSAMYFCATTGTGDSPLHFGNGTRLTVT.

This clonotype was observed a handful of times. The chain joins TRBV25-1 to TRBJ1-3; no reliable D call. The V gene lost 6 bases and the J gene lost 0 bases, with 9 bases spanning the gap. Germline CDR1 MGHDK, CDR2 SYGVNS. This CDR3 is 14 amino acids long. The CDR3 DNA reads TGTGCCAGCAGAGCGATGGGCTCTGGAAACACCATATATTTT. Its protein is CASRAMGSGNTIYF. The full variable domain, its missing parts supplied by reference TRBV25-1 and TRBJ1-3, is EADIYQTPRYLVIGTGKKITLECSQTMGHDKMYWYQQDPGMELHLIHYSYGVNSTEKGDLSSESTVSRIRTEHFPLTLESARPSHTSQYLCASRAMGSGNTIYFGEGSWLTVV.

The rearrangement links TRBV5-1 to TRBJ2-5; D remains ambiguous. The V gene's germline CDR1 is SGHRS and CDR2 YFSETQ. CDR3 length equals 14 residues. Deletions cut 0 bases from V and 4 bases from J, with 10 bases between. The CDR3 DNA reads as TGCGCCAGCAGCTTGGAAGTCTCCAGAGAGACCCAGTACTTC. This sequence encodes CASSLEVSRETQYF.

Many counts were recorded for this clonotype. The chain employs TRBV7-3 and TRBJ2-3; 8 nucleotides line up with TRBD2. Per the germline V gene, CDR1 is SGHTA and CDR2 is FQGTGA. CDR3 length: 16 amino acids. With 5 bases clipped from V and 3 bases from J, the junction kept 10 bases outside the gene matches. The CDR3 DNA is TGTGCCAGCAGCCCCTTTGGAAGCGGGGGAACAGATACGCAGTATTTT. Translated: CASSPFGSGGTDTQYF. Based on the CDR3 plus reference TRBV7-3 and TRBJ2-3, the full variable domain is GAGVSQTPSNKVTEKGKYVELRCDPISGHTALYWYRQSLGQGPEFLIYFQGTGAADDSGLPNDRFFAVRPEGSVSTLKIQRTERGDSAVYLCASSPFGSGGTDTQYFGPGTRLTVL.

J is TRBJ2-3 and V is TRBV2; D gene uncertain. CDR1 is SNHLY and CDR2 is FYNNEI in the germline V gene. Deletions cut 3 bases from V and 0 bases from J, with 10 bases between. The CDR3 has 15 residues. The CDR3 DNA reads TGTGCCAGCAGTGACCCTCCGGTTAGCACAGATACGCAGTATTTT. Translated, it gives CASSDPPVSTDTQYF.